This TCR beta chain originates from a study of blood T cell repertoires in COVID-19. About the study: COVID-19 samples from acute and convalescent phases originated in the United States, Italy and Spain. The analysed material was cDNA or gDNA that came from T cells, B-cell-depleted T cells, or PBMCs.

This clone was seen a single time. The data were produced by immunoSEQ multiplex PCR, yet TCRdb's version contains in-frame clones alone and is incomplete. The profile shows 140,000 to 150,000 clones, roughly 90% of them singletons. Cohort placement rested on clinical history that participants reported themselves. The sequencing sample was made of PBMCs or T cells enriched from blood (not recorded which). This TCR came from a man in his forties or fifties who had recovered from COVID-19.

CDR3 loop: CASRAGDNEQFF. CDR3 bases: TGTGCCAGCCGGGCGGGGGACAATGAGCAGTTCTTC. This chain links TRBV2 with TRBJ2-1, with 7 bases fitting TRBD2. Unmatched junction bases numbered 3, after V lost 8 bases and J lost 5 bases. Germline V CDR1 and CDR2: SNHLY, FYNNEI. This CDR3 is 12 amino acids long.